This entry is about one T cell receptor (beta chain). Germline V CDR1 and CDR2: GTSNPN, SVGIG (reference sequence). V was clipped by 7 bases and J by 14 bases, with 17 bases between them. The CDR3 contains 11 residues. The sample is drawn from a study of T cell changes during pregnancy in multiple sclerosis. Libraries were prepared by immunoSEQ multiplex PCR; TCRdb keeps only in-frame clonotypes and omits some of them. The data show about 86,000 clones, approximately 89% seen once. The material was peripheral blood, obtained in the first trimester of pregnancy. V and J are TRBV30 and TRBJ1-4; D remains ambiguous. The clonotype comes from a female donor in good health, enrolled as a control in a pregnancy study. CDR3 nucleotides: TGTGCCTTCGCGCGGGGTGGGTGGCTGTTTTTT. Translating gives CAFARGGWLFF.